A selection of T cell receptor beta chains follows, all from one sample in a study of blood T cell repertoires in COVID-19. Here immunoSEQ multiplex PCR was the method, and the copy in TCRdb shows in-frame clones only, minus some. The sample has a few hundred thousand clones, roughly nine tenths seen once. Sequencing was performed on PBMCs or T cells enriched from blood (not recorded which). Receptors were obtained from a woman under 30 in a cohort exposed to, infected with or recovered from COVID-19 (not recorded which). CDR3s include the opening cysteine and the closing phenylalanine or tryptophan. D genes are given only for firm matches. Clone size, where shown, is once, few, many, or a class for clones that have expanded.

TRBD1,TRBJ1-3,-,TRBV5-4,CASSRDRVGNTIYF,TGTGCCAGCAGTCGGGACAGGGTTGGAAACACCATATATTTT
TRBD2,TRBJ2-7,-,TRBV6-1,CASSELADSYEQYF,TGTGCCAGCAGTGAACTAGCGGACTCCTACGAGCAGTACTTC
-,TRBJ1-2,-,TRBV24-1,CATSTWEGGAGGYTF,TGTGCCACCAGTACCTGGGAGGGGGGCGCAGGCGGCTACACCTTC
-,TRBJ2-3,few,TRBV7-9,CASSFGFQGPYPADTQYF,TGTGCCAGCAGCTTCGGTTTCCAGGGGCCCTATCCCGCAGATACGCAGTATTTT
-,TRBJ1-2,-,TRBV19,CASKIMTAWRYGYTF,TGTGCCAGTAAGATAATGACCGCGTGGAGGTATGGCTACACCTTC
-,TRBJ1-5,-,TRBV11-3,CASSLERRAPKAQHF,TGTGCCAGCAGCTTAGAGAGGAGGGCCCCTAAGGCCCAGCATTTT
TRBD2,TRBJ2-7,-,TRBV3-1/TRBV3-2,CASSERPPGLALYEQYF,TGTGCCAGCAGCGAGCGTCCACCGGGACTAGCGTTGTACGAGCAGTACTTC
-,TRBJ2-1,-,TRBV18,CASSPVPPSGVNEQFF,TGTGCCAGCTCACCAGTCCCCCCCTCAGGGGTCAATGAGCAGTTCTTC
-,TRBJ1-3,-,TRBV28,CATQGAPGNTIYF,TGTGCCACCCAAGGGGCGCCTGGAAACACCATATATTTT
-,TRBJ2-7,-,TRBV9,CASSVETVPAYEQYF,TGTGCCAGCAGCGTAGAGACAGTCCCCGCCTACGAGCAGTACTTC
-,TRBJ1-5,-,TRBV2,CASSDVLVNQPQHF,TGTGCCAGCAGTGACGTTTTAGTGAATCAGCCCCAGCATTTT
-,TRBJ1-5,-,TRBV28,CASTGAGQPQHF,TGTGCCAGCACAGGGGCGGGTCAGCCCCAGCATTTT
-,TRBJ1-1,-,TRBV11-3,CASSPPTVNTEAFF,TGTGCCAGCAGCCCCCCTACAGTAAACACTGAAGCTTTCTTT
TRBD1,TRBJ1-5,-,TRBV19,CASSTGQGAFQPQHF,TGTGCCAGTAGTACGGGACAGGGGGCCTTTCAGCCCCAGCATTTT
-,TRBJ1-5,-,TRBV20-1,CSASRGFRARGNQPQHF,TGCAGTGCTAGTAGGGGGTTCAGGGCCCGGGGCAATCAGCCCCAGCATTTT
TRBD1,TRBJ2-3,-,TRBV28,CASRLQGARTDTQYF,TGTGCCAGCAGGCTCCAGGGGGCGCGTACAGATACGCAGTATTTT
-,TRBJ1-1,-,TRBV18,CASSPGEALNTEAFF,TGTGCCAGCTCACCGGGGGAGGCATTGAACACTGAAGCTTTCTTT
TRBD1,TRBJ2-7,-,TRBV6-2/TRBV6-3,CASSFPATGTYEQYF,TGTGCCAGCAGTTTTCCGGCGACAGGGACCTACGAGCAGTACTTC
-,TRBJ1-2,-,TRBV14,CASSQLREGYTF,TGTGCCAGCAGCCAACTCAGGGAAGGCTACACCTTC
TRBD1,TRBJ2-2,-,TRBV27,CASSSGTGNTGELFF,TGTGCCAGCAGCTCCGGGACAGGGAACACCGGGGAGCTGTTTTTT
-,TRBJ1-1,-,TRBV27,CASSLSWTAEAFF,TGTGCCAGCAGTTTATCTTGGACAGCTGAAGCTTTCTTT
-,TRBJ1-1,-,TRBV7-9,CASFGGQLNTEAFF,TGTGCCAGCTTTGGGGGCCAGTTGAACACTGAAGCTTTCTTT
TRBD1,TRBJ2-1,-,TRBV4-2,CASSQHRDRGNNEQFF,TGTGCCAGCAGCCAACACCGGGACAGGGGTAACAATGAGCAGTTCTTC
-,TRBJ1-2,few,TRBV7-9,CASSLGGAGFSHSGGYTF,TGTGCCAGCAGCTTAGGAGGCGCAGGGTTTTCGCACTCTGGGGGCTACACCTTC
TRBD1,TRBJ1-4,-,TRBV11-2,CASRLQGVREKLFF,TGTGCCAGCAGGCTACAGGGGGTTAGGGAAAAACTGTTTTTT
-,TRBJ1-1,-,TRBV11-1,CASSLSTGSGYEAFF,TGTGCCAGCAGCTTAAGCACAGGTTCAGGGTATGAAGCTTTCTTT
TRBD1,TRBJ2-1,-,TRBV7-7,CASSLGVSTGYEQFF,TGTGCTAGCAGCTTAGGGGTTTCGACAGGGTATGAGCAGTTCTTC
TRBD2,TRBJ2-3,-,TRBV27,CASSLARLAGDTQYF,TGTGCCAGCAGTTTAGCAAGACTAGCGGGAGATACGCAGTATTTT
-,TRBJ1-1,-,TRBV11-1,CASSLQATNTEAFF,TGTGCCAGCAGCTTACAGGCTACGAACACTGAAGCTTTCTTT
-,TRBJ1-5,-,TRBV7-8,CASSLEVRLNQPQHF,TGTGCCAGCAGCTTGGAGGTCAGGCTCAATCAGCCCCAGCATTTT
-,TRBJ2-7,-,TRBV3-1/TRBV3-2,CASRGVREQYF,TGTGCCAGCAGAGGGGTAAGGGAGCAGTACTTC
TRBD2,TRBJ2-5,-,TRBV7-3,CASSFSGDRETQYF,TGTGCCAGCAGCTTTAGCGGGGACCGCGAGACCCAGTACTTC
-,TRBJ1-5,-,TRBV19,CASSDERQSQNQPQHF,TGTGCCAGTAGCGATGAACGACAGAGCCAAAATCAGCCCCAGCATTTT
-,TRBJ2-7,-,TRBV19,CASSITEGGEQYF,TGTGCCAGTAGTATAACGGAGGGGGGGGAGCAGTACTTC
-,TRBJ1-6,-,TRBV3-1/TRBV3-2,CASSQGQGIGSPLHF,TGTGCCAGCAGCCAAGGGCAGGGCATCGGTTCACCCCTCCACTTT
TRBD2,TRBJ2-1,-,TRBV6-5,CASSSRLAEADEQFF,TGTGCCAGCAGTTCAAGACTAGCCGAGGCGGATGAGCAGTTCTTC